The subject of this entry is one T cell receptor beta chain. Its antigen is unknown. The sample is drawn from a study of T-cell reconstitution after alpha-beta-depleted transplantation in children. Study findings and constraints: T-cell numbers and diversity one year post-transplant derived largely from freshly generated T cells. Surviving thymic progenitors and recipient T cells were the source of high TCRbeta diversity at day 60 in some patients. Roughly two months post-transplant, alpha-beta T cells reportedly originated from several hundred graft clones that had expanded.

TCRbeta library construction was performed incorporating unique molecular identifiers. TCRdb redid the calling of the PCR reads with MiXCR, one entry per CDR3 protein. The sample lists roughly 400,000 distinct CDR3 sequences; 43% were seen once. Germline CDR1 is KGHSH and CDR2 is LQKENI. V shed 3 bases, J shed 4 bases, and the junction held 3 bases outside the gene matches. CDR3 length equals 14 residues. The chain carries TRBV18 and TRBJ2-3; 8 nucleotides match TRBD1. The material sequenced was PBMCs, taken before TCRalphabeta/CD19-depleted stem cell transplant. The receptor was derived from a girl aged 2-10 years with aplastic anemia, due to receive a stem cell transplant. The DNA of the CDR3 is TGTGCCAGCTCACCGCTGGACAGGGCAGATACGCAGTATTTT. Its protein is CASSPLDRADTQYF. Supplemented by reference TRBV18 and TRBJ2-3, the full variable domain reads NAGVMQNPRHLVRRRGQEARLRCSPMKGHSHVYWYRQLPEEGLKFMVYLQKENIIDESGMPKERFSAEFPKEGPSILRIQQVVRGDSAAYFCASSPLDRADTQYFGPGTRLTVL.